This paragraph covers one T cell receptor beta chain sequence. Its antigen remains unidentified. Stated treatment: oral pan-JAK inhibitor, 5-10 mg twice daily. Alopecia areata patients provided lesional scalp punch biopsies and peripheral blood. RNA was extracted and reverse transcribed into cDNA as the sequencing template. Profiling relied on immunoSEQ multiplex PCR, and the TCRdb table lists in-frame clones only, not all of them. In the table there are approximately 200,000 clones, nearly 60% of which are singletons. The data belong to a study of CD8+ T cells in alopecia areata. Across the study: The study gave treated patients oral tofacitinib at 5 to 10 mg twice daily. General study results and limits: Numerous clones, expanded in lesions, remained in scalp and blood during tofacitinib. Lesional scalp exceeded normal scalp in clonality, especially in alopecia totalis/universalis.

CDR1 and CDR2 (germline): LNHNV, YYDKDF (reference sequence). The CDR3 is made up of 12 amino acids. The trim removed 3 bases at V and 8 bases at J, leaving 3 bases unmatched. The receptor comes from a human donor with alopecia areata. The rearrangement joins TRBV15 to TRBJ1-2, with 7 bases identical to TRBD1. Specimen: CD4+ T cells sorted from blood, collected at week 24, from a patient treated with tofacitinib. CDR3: CATSSGQVGYTF. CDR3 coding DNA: TGTGCCACCAGCAGCGGACAGGTGGGCTACACCTTC.